These 24 T cell receptor beta chains came from one sample sequenced in a study of regulatory T cells in long-lasting Graves disease. Through Arm-PCR of CDR3 regions and iRepertoire HTBI primers, TCR beta libraries were built. Each CDR3 protein is one row after TCRdb ran MiXCR on the multiplex PCR reads. Altogether approximately 460,000 distinct CDR3 sequences are present, 16% being singletons, with the ten largest covering approximately 11%. Described time point: newly diagnosed GD, antithyroid drugs for less than 3 months. The TCR library was made from RNA extracted from PBMCs. A further study also used this sample, focusing on T cells in Graves' hyperthyroidism and ophthalmopathy.

This specimen was peripheral blood mononuclear cells (PBMCs), taken at new diagnosis, from a patient treated with antithyroid drugs. These receptors came from a woman in her 30s with Graves disease.

This clonotype appeared many times. Germline and junction disagree at one end, which may indicate a read error. The chain joins TRBV5-1 to TRBJ2-7; either TRBD1 or TRBD2 may fit D (5 bases each). The CDR3 contains 13 residues. Germline V lookup: CDR1 SGHRS, CDR2 YFSETQ. The CDR3 nucleotides are TGTGCCAGCAGCTTTGGGACCTCCTACGAGCAGTACTTC. Translated: CASSFGTSYEQYF.

J is TRBJ2-1 and V is TRBV13; TRBD2 agrees at 11 bases. The CDR3 sequence is 17 residues long. Trimming cost V 0 bases and J 6 bases; bases outside gene matches: 7. Germline-derived CDR1 and CDR2 are PRHDT and FYEKMQ (reference sequence). CDR3 residues: CASSLGLAGGPSNEQFF. CDR3 nucleotide sequence: TGTGCCAGCAGCTTAGGGTTAGCGGGAGGGCCTTCCAATGAGCAGTTCTTC.

This clonotype was seen a few times. The rearrangement joins TRBV6-2 or TRBV6-3 to TRBJ2-2; maybe TRBD2 (6 bases). The CDR3 totals 16 residues. V dropped 7 bases and J dropped 2 bases, with 17 bases sitting between them. Germline V gene lookup returns CDR1 MNHEY and CDR2 SVGEGT. The CDR3 coding sequence is TGTGCCAGCACCTACAGCAGGACTATCAACACCGGGGAGCTGTTTTTT. Its protein product is CASTYSRTINTGELFF.

Points on this clonotype: A single base separates this from a much larger clone, so it may be a read error. V gene TRBV12-3 or TRBV12-4 combines with J gene TRBJ2-5, with 11 bases aligning to TRBD2. V lost 5 bases and J lost 11; bases outside the gene matches: 10. This CDR3 has 14 amino acids. CDR3 DNA: TGTGCCAGCAGTACCCGGACTAGCGGGCCGGAGCAGTACTTC. Its translation: CASSTRTSGPEQYF.

This clonotype was seen repeatedly, ten times or more. The V and J genes are TRBV7-2 and TRBJ2-7, with D perhaps TRBD1 (5 bases). CDR3 length: 13 amino acids. Deletions cut 2 bases from V and 3 bases from J, with 8 bases between. Per germline, CDR1 SGHTA and CDR2 FQGNSA. This CDR3 reads CASSLIDSYEQYF. The CDR3 DNA follows: TGTGCCAGCAGCTTAATCGACAGCTACGAGCAGTACTTC.

This chain connects TRBV19 to TRBJ2-1, with 7 bases fitting TRBD2. Germline V lookup: CDR1 LNHDA, CDR2 SQIVND (reference sequence). The CDR3 is made up of 14 amino acids. V was clipped by 8 bases and J by 9 bases; unmatched bases: 13. CDR3 bases: TGTGCCAGTGCTACCTGGGCGGGAGAGGGTGAGCAGTTCTTC. This encodes CASATWAGEGEQFF. The full variable domain, rest sourced from reference TRBV19 and TRBJ2-1, is DGGITQSPKYLFRKEGQNVTLSCEQNLNHDAMYWYRQDPGQGLRLIYYSQIVNDFQKGDIAEGYSVSREKKESFPLTVTSAQKNPTAFYLCASATWAGEGEQFFGPGTRLTVL.

The CDR3 region has the DNA TGTGCCAGTAGTACCTCGCCGGGACAGGGTGGCATGAACACTGAAGCTTTCTTT. It translates to CASSTSPGQGGMNTEAFF. The chain is built from TRBV19 and TRBJ1-1; 9 nucleotides agree with TRBD1. The CDR3 totals 18 residues. Trimming took 4 bases from V and 0 from J; bases not matched to a gene: 12. Germline-derived CDR1 and CDR2 are LNHDA and SQIVND (reference sequence).

The sample holds many counts of this clonotype. V and J are TRBV6-2 or TRBV6-3 and TRBJ2-1; TRBD2 matches at 7 bases. CDR1 and CDR2 from the germline V gene are MNHEY and SVGEGT. This CDR3 spans 15 amino acids. V lost 5 bases and J lost 6; bases outside the gene matches: 10. The CDR3 sequence is CASSPLGVAGNEQFF. The CDR3, as DNA: TGTGCCAGCAGTCCCCTTGGTGTAGCGGGCAATGAGCAGTTCTTC.

This clonotype has ten or more counts. The rearrangement links TRBV30 to TRBJ2-3; D is uncertain. Trimming took off 5 bases at V and 4 bases at J, with 7 bases between the two ends. The germline CDR1 and CDR2 sequences are GTSNPN and SVGIG (reference sequence). The CDR3 has 11 residues. The CDR3 is CAWQRADTQYF. The CDR3 coding sequence is TGTGCCTGGCAACGGGCAGATACGCAGTATTTT. Based on the CDR3 plus reference TRBV30 and TRBJ2-3, the full variable domain is SQTIHQWPATLVQPVGSPLSLECTVEGTSNPNLYWYRQAAGRGLQLLFYSVGIGQISSEVPQNLSASRPQDRQFILSSKKLLLSDSGFYLCAWQRADTQYFGPGTRLTVL.

This sequence joins TRBV19 and TRBJ2-1; D call uncertain. The CDR3 runs 15 residues. V shed 3 bases and J shed 2 bases, with 11 bases lying between them. Germline-derived CDR1 and CDR2 are LNHDA and SQIVND (reference sequence). The CDR3 region is CASSIMRIAYNEQFF. The CDR3 DNA sequence: TGTGCCAGTAGTATTATGAGGATCGCCTACAATGAGCAGTTCTTC. The whole variable domain, filled in from reference TRBV19 and TRBJ2-1, reads DGGITQSPKYLFRKEGQNVTLSCEQNLNHDAMYWYRQDPGQGLRLIYYSQIVNDFQKGDIAEGYSVSREKKESFPLTVTSAQKNPTAFYLCASSIMRIAYNEQFFGPGTRLTVL.

The table lists this clonotype with many counts. The V and J genes are TRBV3-1 and TRBJ1-1; weak D call: TRBD1 (6 bases). The CDR3 runs to 17 residues. Germline V gives CDR1 LGHDT, CDR2 YNNKEL (reference sequence). Deletions cut 0 bases from V and 4 bases from J, with 18 bases between. CDR3 DNA sequence: TGTGCCAGCAGCCAAGACTACCCGGGTAGGGGGAGCACTGAAGCTTTCTTT. As protein: CASSQDYPGRGSTEAFF.

This clonotype was seen at least ten times. This chain uses TRBV12-3 or TRBV12-4 with TRBJ1-2; 10 bases are a match to TRBD1. V trimming: 5 bases; J trimming: 7 bases; junction bases outside the gene matches: 13. This CDR3 has 16 amino acids. This chain's CDR3 is CASSPPLGQGSSGYTF. The CDR3 DNA reads as TGTGCCAGCAGTCCCCCTCTGGGACAGGGGTCGTCTGGCTACACCTTC.

This clonotype was observed at least ten times. J is TRBJ1-1 and V is TRBV28; D gene uncertain. Deletions cut 5 bases from V and 3 bases from J, with 10 bases between. This CDR3 spans 13 amino acids. The germline V gene has CDR1 MDHEN and CDR2 SYDVKM. CDR3 residues: CASSTWTYTEAFF. The CDR3 DNA reads TGTGCCAGCAGTACCTGGACCTACACTGAAGCTTTCTTT.

With respect to this clonotype: A read error may produce the germline difference seen at one junction end. The chain combines TRBV15 with TRBJ2-1, with D possibly called TRBD1 or TRBD2 (5 bases each). Germline V CDR1 and CDR2: LNHNV, YYDKDF (reference sequence). The CDR3 has 13 residues. The CDR3: CATSALGTSTSLF. In DNA, the CDR3 is TGTGCCACCAGCGCCTTGGGGACGTCAACCTCACTCTTC.

This clonotype was detected ten times or more. The chain employs TRBV12-3 or TRBV12-4 and TRBJ1-4; D gene unclear. Trimming cost V 6 bases and J 0 bases, with 8 bases left between them. CDR3 length: 14 residues. In DNA, the CDR3 is TGTGCCAGCAGAATGCGTGCAACTAATGAAAAACTGTTTTTT. It yields the protein CASRMRATNEKLFF.

This clonotype was counted ten times or more. The V and J genes are TRBV14 and TRBJ2-1; D might be TRBD2 (6 bases). Germline CDR1 and CDR2: SGHDN and FVKESK. V was shortened by 0 bases and J by 4 bases, with 16 bases between the two germline ends. The CDR3 consists of 17 residues. The CDR3 nucleotides read TGTGCCAGCAGCCAAGATAAGGGAGGCGCTTCTTACAATGAGCAGTTCTTC. Its translation: CASSQDKGGASYNEQFF. Combining the CDR3 with reference TRBV14 and TRBJ2-1 gives the whole variable domain EAGVTQFPSHSVIEKGQTVTLRCDPISGHDNLYWYRRVMGKEIKFLLHFVKESKQDESGMPNNRFLAERTGGTYSTLKVQPAELEDSGVYFCASSQDKGGASYNEQFFGPGTRLTVL.

In its sample, this clonotype was seen many times. This chain links TRBV11-2 with TRBJ2-7; TRBD2 agrees at 10 bases. The germline V gene has CDR1 SGHAT and CDR2 FQNNGV. This CDR3 is built from 16 residues. The V gene end was trimmed by 2 bases and the J gene end by 4 bases; junction bases not matched to a gene: 8. CDR3 coding DNA: TGTGCCAGCAGCTTAACGAGGGTTAGCGGGGGGTACGAGCAGTACTTC. Translated, it gives CASSLTRVSGGYEQYF.

In this sample, this clonotype turned up a few times. V gene TRBV6-1 combines with J gene TRBJ1-6, with D possibly TRBD1 on 5 matching bases. Trimming removed 6 bases from V and 10 bases from J, with 16 bases in between. The germline V gene encodes CDR1 MNHNS and CDR2 SASEGT. This CDR3 is built from 14 residues. CDR3 protein: CASSPVGGGSPLHF. CDR3 nucleotide sequence: TGTGCCAGCAGCCCGGTTGGCGGGGGGTCACCCCTCCACTTT.

This clonotype showed up many times. The chain carries TRBV3-1 and TRBJ2-7; perhaps TRBD1 as D (5 bases). The CDR3 totals 15 residues. The V and J ends lost 4 bases and 2 bases respectively, with 15 bases between them. CDR1 and CDR2 (germline): LGHDT, YNNKEL (reference sequence). The CDR3 reads CASSPTWGGAYEQYF. The CDR3 DNA is TGTGCCAGCAGCCCGACCTGGGGCGGAGCCTACGAGCAGTACTTC.

This clonotype has a count of ten or more. CDR3 bases: TGTGCCACCAGCGGCGATCCCGGCGGGTATGGCTACACCTTC. Translated: CATSGDPGGYGYTF. V gene TRBV15 combines with J gene TRBJ1-2; no reliable D call. The V gene's germline CDR1 is LNHNV and CDR2 YYDKDF (reference sequence). CDR3 length: 14 residues. Between the trimmed V and J ends, which lost 5 bases and 5 bases, there was a span of 15 bases.

This clonotype has a count of ten or more. J is TRBJ2-3 and V is TRBV19, with D possibly matching TRBD2 (5 bases). V was cut by 3 bases and J by 4 bases, with 11 bases left in between. This CDR3 is 14 amino acids long. Germline-derived CDR1 and CDR2 are LNHDA and SQIVND (reference sequence). DNA for the CDR3: TGTGCCAGTAGTATCCCTAGCATGGCAGATACGCAGTATTTT. Protein sequence: CASSIPSMADTQYF. Filled out from reference TRBV19 and TRBJ2-3, the complete variable domain reads DGGITQSPKYLFRKEGQNVTLSCEQNLNHDAMYWYRQDPGQGLRLIYYSQIVNDFQKGDIAEGYSVSREKKESFPLTVTSAQKNPTAFYLCASSIPSMADTQYFGPGTRLTVL.

This clonotype was seen repeatedly, ten times or more. This chain joins TRBV10-3 and TRBJ2-1; 11 bases map to TRBD2. Trimming took 0 bases from V and 9 from J; bases not matched to a gene: 7. This CDR3 has 16 amino acids. Per the germline V gene, CDR1 is ENHRY and CDR2 is SYGVKD. CDR3: CAISESTSGSLSEQFF. The CDR3 DNA is TGTGCCATCAGTGAGTCCACTAGCGGGAGTTTAAGTGAGCAGTTCTTC.

The rearrangement links TRBV3-2 to TRBJ2-6. TRBV3-2 is a recognized pseudogene. The CDR3 loop spans 12 amino acids. The CDR3 DNA sequence: TGTGCCAGCATTCTCGGGGCCAACGTCCTGACTTTC. The encoded protein is CASILGANVLTF.

This clonotype was observed many times. The rearrangement uses TRBV6-2 or TRBV6-3 and TRBJ1-5, with no clear D. The CDR3 runs 16 residues. Germline CDR1 is MNHEY and CDR2 is SVGEGT. With 3 bases removed from V and 1 base from J, the gap between germline ends came to 13 bases. CDR3 nucleotide sequence: TGTGCCAGCAGTTATACAACGGTCGGCAGCAATCAGCCCCAGCATTTT. Its translation: CASSYTTVGSNQPQHF.